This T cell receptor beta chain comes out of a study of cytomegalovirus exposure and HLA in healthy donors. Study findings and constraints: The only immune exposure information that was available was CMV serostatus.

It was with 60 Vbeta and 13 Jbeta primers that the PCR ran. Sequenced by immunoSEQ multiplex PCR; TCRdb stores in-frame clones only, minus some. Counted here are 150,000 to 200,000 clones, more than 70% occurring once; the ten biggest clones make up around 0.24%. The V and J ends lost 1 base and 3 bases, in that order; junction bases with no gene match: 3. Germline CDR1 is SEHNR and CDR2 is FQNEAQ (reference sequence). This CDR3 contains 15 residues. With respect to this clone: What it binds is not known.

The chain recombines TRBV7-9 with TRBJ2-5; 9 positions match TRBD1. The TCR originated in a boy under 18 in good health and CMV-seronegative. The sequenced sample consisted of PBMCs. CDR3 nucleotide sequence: TGTGCCAGCAGCTTAGTATGGGACAGGGAAGAGACCCAGTACTTC. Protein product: CASSLVWDREETQYF.